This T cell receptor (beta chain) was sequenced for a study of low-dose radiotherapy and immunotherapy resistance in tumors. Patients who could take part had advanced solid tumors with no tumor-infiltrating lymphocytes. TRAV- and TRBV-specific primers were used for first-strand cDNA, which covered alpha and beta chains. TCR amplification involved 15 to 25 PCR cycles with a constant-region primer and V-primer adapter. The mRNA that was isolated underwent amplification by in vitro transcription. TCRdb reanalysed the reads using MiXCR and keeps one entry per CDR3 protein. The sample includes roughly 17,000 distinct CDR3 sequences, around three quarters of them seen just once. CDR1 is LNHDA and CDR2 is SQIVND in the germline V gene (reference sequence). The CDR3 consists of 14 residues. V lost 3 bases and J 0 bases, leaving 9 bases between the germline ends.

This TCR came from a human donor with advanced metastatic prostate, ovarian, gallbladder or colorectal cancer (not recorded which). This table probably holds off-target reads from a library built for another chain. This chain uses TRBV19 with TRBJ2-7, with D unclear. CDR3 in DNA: TGTGCCAGTAGTATCCTGGGAAACTCCTACGAGCAGTACTTC. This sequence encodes CASSILGNSYEQYF.